This passage covers 14 T cell receptor beta chains from one sample sequenced in a study of blood T cell repertoires in COVID-19. Here immunoSEQ multiplex PCR was the method, and the copy in TCRdb shows in-frame clones only, minus some. The top ten hold roughly 5.6% of the sample, which has 150,000 to 250,000 clones, around 75% seen once. The specimen sequenced was peripheral blood. Every receptor here comes from a woman between 40 and 55 years old with COVID-19, enrolled during active disease.

The V gene is TRBV10-3, the J gene TRBJ2-3, with 10 bases aligning to TRBD2. Trimming removed 0 bases from V and 6 bases from J; junction bases left unmatched: 3. The germline V gene has CDR1 ENHRY and CDR2 SYGVKD. CDR3 size: 15 residues. CDR3 sequence: CAISESRTSGDTQYF. CDR3 DNA sequence: TGTGCCATCAGTGAGTCACGGACTAGCGGTGATACGCAGTATTTT.

This clone was found many times. The chain links TRBV6-5 to TRBJ1-5; TRBD1 agrees at 7 bases. The CDR3 sequence is 15 residues long. Germline trimming cut 8 bases from V and 0 bases from J; bases unmatched to any gene: 7. The germline gives CDR1 MNHEY, CDR2 SVGAGI. For the CDR3, the DNA is TGTGCCAGCGGGGACAGAATATATAGCAATCAGCCCCAGCATTTT. Residues: CASGDRIYSNQPQHF.

This sequence joins TRBV9 and TRBJ1-4; 10 bases fit TRBD1. Looked up from germline, CDR1 is SGDLS and CDR2 is YYNGEE. The V gene end was trimmed by 3 bases and the J gene end by 7 bases; junction bases not matched to a gene: 12. This CDR3 contains 17 residues. The CDR3 sequence is CASSASRHGTGAEKLFF. CDR3 in DNA: TGTGCCAGCAGCGCGAGTCGACACGGGACAGGGGCTGAAAAACTGTTTTTT.

This chain joins TRBV6-5 and TRBJ2-4, with D tentatively TRBD2 (5 bases). The CDR3 sequence is 14 residues long. The V end lost 10 bases, the J end lost 3 bases, and 16 bases lay between the germline ends. CDR1 and CDR2 from the germline V gene are MNHEY and SVGAGI. The CDR3, as DNA: TGTGCCACGCCATCGGAGGAAGGCAAAAACATTCAGTACTTC. It specifies CATPSEEGKNIQYF.

This chain joins TRBV7-2 and TRBJ1-2, with 8 bases that match TRBD1. After removal of 5 bases from V and 5 bases from J, the junction contained 10 bases not matched to a gene. This CDR3 comprises 15 residues. CDR1 is SGHTA and CDR2 is FQGNSA in the germline V gene. The CDR3 spells CASSTGQGISYGYTF. As DNA, the CDR3 is TGTGCCAGCAGCACAGGACAGGGAATTTCTTATGGCTACACCTTC.

The chain employs TRBV7-9 and TRBJ2-5; 11 bases fit TRBD2. CDR1 is SEHNR and CDR2 is FQNEAQ in the germline V gene (reference sequence). The V segment lost 5 bases and the J segment 4 bases; nucleotides outside the gene matches: 3. The CDR3 spans 14 residues. CDR3 sequence reads: CASSAGTSGETQYF. The CDR3 nucleotides are TGTGCCAGCAGCGCTGGGACTAGCGGAGAGACCCAGTACTTC. The complete variable domain, with remaining parts taken from reference TRBV7-9 and TRBJ2-5, reads DTGVSQNPRHKITKRGQNVTFRCDPISEHNRLYWYRQTLGQGPEFLTYFQNEAQLEKSRLLSDRFSAERPKGSFSTLEIQRTEQGDSAMYLCASSAGTSGETQYFGPGTRLLVL.

This CDR3 reads CASSQDRGTWNEQFF. CDR3 in DNA: TGTGCCAGCAGCCAGGACAGGGGAACTTGGAATGAGCAGTTCTTC. The chain has TRBV4-2 and TRBJ2-1; 9 bases align to TRBD1. This CDR3 is 15 amino acids long. With 3 bases clipped from V and 7 bases from J, the junction kept 7 bases outside the gene matches. The germline CDR1 and CDR2 sequences are LGHNA and YNFKEQ.

The V call is TRBV5-6, the J call TRBJ2-1, with TRBD1 identical over 8 bases. Trimming at V came to 3 bases and at J to 7 bases, leaving 15 bases not matched to a gene. This CDR3 region has 17 residues. Looked up from germline, CDR1 is SGHDT and CDR2 is YYEEEE. CDR3 loop: CASSSGQGLGSRNEQFF. The CDR3 DNA is TGTGCCAGCAGCTCCGGACAGGGCTTAGGGTCGCGGAATGAGCAGTTCTTC.

V is TRBV30 and J is TRBJ2-2; a weak D match, TRBD2 (6 bases). The CDR3 runs to 13 residues. V was cut by 4 bases and J by 5 bases, with 11 bases left in between. Per germline, CDR1 GTSNPN and CDR2 SVGIG (reference sequence). The CDR3 loop reads CAWNREITGELFF. The CDR3 DNA follows: TGTGCCTGGAACCGGGAGATTACCGGGGAGCTGTTTTTT.

The chain couples TRBV28 to TRBJ1-1, with D possibly matching TRBD1 (6 bases). Germline loops: CDR1 MDHEN, CDR2 SYDVKM. The ends were cut back, 5 bases at V and 4 bases at J, with 14 bases in the middle. CDR3 length: 14 amino acids. DNA of the CDR3: TGTGCCAGCAGTCCCCAGGGGACCAGCACTGAAGCTTTCTTT. This translates into CASSPQGTSTEAFF.

The rearrangement links TRBV19 to TRBJ2-3, with TRBD2 matching 7 bases. The CDR3 length is 14 residues. Germline CDR1 reads LNHDA; CDR2 reads SQIVND (reference sequence). The V segment lost 8 bases and the J segment 5 bases; nucleotides outside the gene matches: 10. The CDR3: CASSSGRELDTQYF. The CDR3 nucleotides read TGTGCCAGTTCATCCGGGCGGGAGTTAGATACGCAGTATTTT.

To note about this clone: This sample also contains other DNA sequences that code for the same CDR3. The V gene is TRBV6-5, the J gene TRBJ2-2, with 7 bases that match TRBD1. The J segment lost 4 bases and the V segment lost 2 bases, leaving 1 base of the junction unmatched. The germline V gene has CDR1 MNHEY and CDR2 SVGAGI. The CDR3 sequence is 14 residues long. CDR3 region: CASSYRGRTGELFF. CDR3 sequence (DNA): TGTGCCAGCAGTTACAGGGGGCGCACCGGGGAGCTGTTTTTT.

The chain couples TRBV6-6 to TRBJ1-2, with 9 bases matching TRBD1. The V gene end was trimmed by 5 bases and the J gene end by 7 bases; junction bases not matched to a gene: 11. Germline assignment: CDR1 MNHNY and CDR2 SVGAGI (reference sequence). The CDR3 is 15 amino acids. The CDR3 DNA sequence: TGTGCCAGCAGTCCACCGGGACAGGGTTCTTCTGGCTACACCTTC. This encodes CASSPPGQGSSGYTF.

V usage is TRBV7-3 and J usage is TRBJ2-2; D unresolved. This CDR3 region has 14 residues. Between the trimmed V and J ends, which lost 7 bases and 0 bases, there was a span of 9 bases. The germline V gene encodes CDR1 SGHTA and CDR2 FQGTGA. The CDR3 DNA is TGTGCCAGCACCACGACTGCGAACACCGGGGAGCTGTTTTTT. Translated: CASTTTANTGELFF.